This TCR beta chain was recovered during a study of molecular identifiers for immune sequencing clone quantification. General study findings and limits: Jurkat TCR RNA from one cell was spiked into 1 million or so naive cells, and it was reportedly detectable there.

One entry per CDR3 protein results from TCRdb running MiXCR on the PCR reads. The table lists more than 550,000 distinct CDR3 sequences, around 25% of them singletons. Germline assignment: CDR1 MGHDK and CDR2 SYGVNS. The V gene lost 2 bases and the J gene lost 3 bases, with 21 bases spanning the gap. CDR3 length equals 18 residues. This clonotype was counted at least ten times. Its antigen is not identified. Each library that profiled naive CD8 cells came from roughly 20,000 to 1,000,000 sorted cells with 10%, 30% or 50% RNA. Sorting defined naive CD8 T cells as CD8+CD4-CCR7+CD45RA+. The V gene is TRBV25-1, the J gene TRBJ2-3; D gene unclear. This clonotype was sampled from a human donor in good health. Some libraries in this study had Jurkat cell RNA spiked in. Sequences were obtained from naive CD8+ T cells from blood, with Jurkat cell RNA spiked in. Subset described: FACS-sorted CD8+CD4-CCR7+CD45RA+ naive T cells. The DNA of the CDR3 is TGTGCCAGCAGTGAAAGCCTGGTCTACTCGTCCGGAACAGATACGCAGTATTTT. Protein: CASSESLVYSSGTDTQYF.